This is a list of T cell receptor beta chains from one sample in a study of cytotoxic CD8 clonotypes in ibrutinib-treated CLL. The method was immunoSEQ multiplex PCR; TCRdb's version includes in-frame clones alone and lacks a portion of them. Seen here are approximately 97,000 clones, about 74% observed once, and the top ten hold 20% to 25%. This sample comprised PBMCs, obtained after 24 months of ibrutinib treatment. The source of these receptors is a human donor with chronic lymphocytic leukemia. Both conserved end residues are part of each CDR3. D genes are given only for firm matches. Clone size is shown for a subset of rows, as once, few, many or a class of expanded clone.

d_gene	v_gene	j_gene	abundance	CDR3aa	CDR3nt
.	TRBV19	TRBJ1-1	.	CASSIAGLGMNTEAFF	TGTGCCAGTAGTATAGCCGGGTTGGGGATGAACACTGAAGCTTTCTTT
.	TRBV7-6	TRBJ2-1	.	CASSLGVTNEEQFF	TGTGCCAGCAGCTTAGGAGTCACCAACGAGGAGCAGTTCTTC
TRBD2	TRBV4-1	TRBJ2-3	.	CASSLTGSGSVTDTQYF	TGCGCCAGCAGCCTCACTGGTAGCGGGAGTGTCACAGATACGCAGTATTTT
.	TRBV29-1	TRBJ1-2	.	CSAQGVGGASNYGYTF	TGCAGCGCCCAAGGGGTCGGGGGGGCCTCTAACTATGGCTACACCTTC
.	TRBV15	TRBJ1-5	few	CATSREAGERTQHF	TGTGCCACCAGCAGAGAGGCGGGGGAAAGGACCCAGCATTTT
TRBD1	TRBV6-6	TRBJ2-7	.	CASKKTGTGVEQYF	TGTGCCAGCAAAAAGACCGGGACAGGGGTCGAGCAGTACTTC
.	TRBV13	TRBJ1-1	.	CASSTLGPPDTEAFF	TGTGCCAGCAGCACCCTTGGACCCCCGGACACTGAAGCTTTCTTT
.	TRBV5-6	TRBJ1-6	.	CASSSPHRGGRNSPLHF	TGTGCCAGCAGCTCCCCACACCGGGGAGGGCGTAATTCACCCCTCCACTTT
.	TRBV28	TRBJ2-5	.	CASSGTVETQYF	TGTGCCAGCAGTGGGACTGTAGAGACCCAGTACTTC
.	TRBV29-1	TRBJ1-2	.	CSVRGRGTSDYGYTF	TGCAGCGTTAGGGGGAGGGGGACCTCGGACTATGGCTACACCTTC
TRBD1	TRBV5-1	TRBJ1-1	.	CASSLTGGVNTEAFF	TGCGCCAGCAGCTTGACAGGGGGAGTGAACACTGAAGCTTTCTTT
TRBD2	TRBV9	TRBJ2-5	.	CASSPSGGGRGETQYF	TGTGCCAGCAGCCCCAGCGGGGGAGGTCGGGGGGAGACCCAGTACTTC
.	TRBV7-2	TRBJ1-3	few	CASSLVEYGNTIYF	TGTGCCAGCAGCTTAGTGGAGTACGGAAACACCATATATTTT
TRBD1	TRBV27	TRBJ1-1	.	CASSSPRTGRAEAFF	TGTGCCAGCAGTTCTCCTCGGACAGGGAGAGCTGAAGCTTTCTTT
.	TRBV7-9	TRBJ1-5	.	CASSQGISNQPQHF	TGTGCCAGCAGTCAGGGAATAAGCAATCAGCCCCAGCATTTT
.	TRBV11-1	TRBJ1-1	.	CASSEGIEAFF	TGTGCCAGCAGTGAAGGGATTGAAGCTTTCTTT
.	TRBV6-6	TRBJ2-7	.	CASDSNQGSYEQYF	TGTGCCAGCGACTCAAACCAGGGGTCTTACGAGCAGTACTTC
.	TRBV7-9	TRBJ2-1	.	CASSKVDEQFF	TGTGCCAGCAGCAAAGTAGATGAGCAGTTCTTC
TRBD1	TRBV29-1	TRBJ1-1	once	CSVRTGRGSVTEAFF	TGCAGCGTCCGGACAGGGAGGGGGTCGGTCACTGAAGCTTTCTTT
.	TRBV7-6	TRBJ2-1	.	CASSLGEFGNEQFF	TGTGCCAGCAGCTTAGGAGAGTTCGGCAATGAGCAGTTCTTC
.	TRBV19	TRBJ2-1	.	CASSPDWNEQFF	TGTGCCAGTAGTCCAGACTGGAATGAGCAGTTCTTC
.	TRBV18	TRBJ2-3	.	CASSQLTVFSTDTQYF	TGTGCCAGCTCACAGTTGACAGTGTTTAGCACAGATACGCAGTATTTT
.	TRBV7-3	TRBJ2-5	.	CASSSDRSSETQYF	TGTGCCAGCAGCTCAGATCGGTCCTCAGAGACCCAGTACTTC
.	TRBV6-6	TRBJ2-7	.	CASSYSGEITYEQYF	TGTGCCAGCAGTTACTCCGGAGAGATTACCTACGAGCAGTACTTC
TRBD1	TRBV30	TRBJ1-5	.	CAPPRDREQPQHF	TGTGCCCCCCCCCGGGACAGGGAACAGCCCCAGCATTTT
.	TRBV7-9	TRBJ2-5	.	CASRRYPAKQAETQYF	TGTGCCAGCAGGCGCTATCCGGCAAAACAGGCAGAGACCCAGTACTTC
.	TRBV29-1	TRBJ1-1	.	CSVENSTPNTEAFF	TGCAGCGTTGAAAATTCGACACCGAACACTGAAGCTTTCTTT
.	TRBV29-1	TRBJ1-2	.	CSVEVNYGYTF	TGCAGCGTTGAGGTCAACTATGGCTACACCTTC
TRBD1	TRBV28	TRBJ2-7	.	CASRSGTGRYEQYF	TGTGCCAGCAGATCCGGGACAGGGCGATACGAGCAGTACTTC
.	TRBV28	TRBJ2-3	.	CASSEVRALLTDTQYF	TGTGCCAGCAGTGAAGTCCGGGCCCTTCTAACCGATACGCAGTATTTT
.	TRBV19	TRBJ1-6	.	CASSIDLGGGSPLHF	TGTGCCAGTAGTATAGATCTGGGCGGGGGTTCACCCCTCCACTTT